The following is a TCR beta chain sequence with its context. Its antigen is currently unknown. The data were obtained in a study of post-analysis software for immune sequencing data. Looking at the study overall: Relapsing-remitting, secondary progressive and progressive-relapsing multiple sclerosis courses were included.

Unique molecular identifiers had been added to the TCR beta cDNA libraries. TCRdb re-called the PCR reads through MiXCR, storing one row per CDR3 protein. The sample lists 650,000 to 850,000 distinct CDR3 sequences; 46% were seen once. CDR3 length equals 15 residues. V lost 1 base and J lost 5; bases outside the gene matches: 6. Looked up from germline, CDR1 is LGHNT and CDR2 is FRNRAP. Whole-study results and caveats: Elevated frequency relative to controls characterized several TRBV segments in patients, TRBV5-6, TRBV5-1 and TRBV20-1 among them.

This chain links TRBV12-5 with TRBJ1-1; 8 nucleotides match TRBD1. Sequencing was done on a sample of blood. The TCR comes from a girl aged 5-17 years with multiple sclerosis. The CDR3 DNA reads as TGTGCTAGTGGTTTGGGACAGGGGCGGTGGACTGAAGCTTTCTTT. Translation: CASGLGQGRWTEAFF.